The clone carrying this T cell receptor beta chain was seen once. The record originates from a study of blood T cell repertoires in COVID-19. Study at large: COVID-19 samples from acute and convalescent phases originated in the United States, Italy and Spain. PBMCs, B-cell-depleted T cells, or T cells were the source of the cDNA or gDNA that made up the material.

With V trimmed by 2 bases and J by 8 bases, 5 bases remained unmatched. The germline V gene has CDR1 SGHDT and CDR2 YYEEEE. This CDR3 is built from 15 residues. Original analysis: Estimation of nucleated cell counts relied on the amplification of reference gene primers. Clones were sequenced by immunoSEQ multiplex PCR, and TCRdb holds only the in-frame ones, with some missing. V and J calls and clone size come straight from that table; D and trimming were deduced from the DNA. The table records around 200,000 clones, about 88% of them present only once. Material for sequencing was peripheral blood. This receptor was obtained from a man between 40 and 49 years old with active or convalescent COVID-19. J is TRBJ2-1 and V is TRBV5-6, with 12 positions matching TRBD2. For the CDR3, the DNA is TGTGCCAGCAGCTTTGGACTAGCGGGATTCCATGAGCAGTTCTTC. This gives the protein CASSFGLAGFHEQFF. The whole variable domain, filled in from reference TRBV5-6 and TRBJ2-1, reads DAGVTQSPTHLIKTRGQQVTLRCSPKSGHDTVSWYQQALGQGPQFIFQYYEEEERQRGNFPDRFSGHQFPNYSSELNVNALLLGDSALYLCASSFGLAGFHEQFFGPGTRLTVL.